Listed below are T cell receptor beta chains from one sample, sequenced in a study of blood T cell repertoires in COVID-19. TCRdb's copy holds only in-frame clones and misses some; the assay was immunoSEQ multiplex PCR. Of about 310,000 clones listed, roughly 87% were seen once; the top ten hold about 8.9%. The sequencing input was PBMCs or T cells enriched from blood (not recorded which). Every receptor here comes from a woman younger than 35 who had recovered from COVID-19. Each CDR3 is given with its conserved first and last residue. The D gene is left open where the match is weak. Not all rows give a size; the values are once, few, many and, for expanded clones, a class.

clone_size,d_call,v_call,j_call,cdr3_aa,cdr3_nt
NA,NA,TRBV5-6,TRBJ1-5,CASSLNMRDQPQHF,TGTGCCAGCAGCTTGAATATGAGGGATCAGCCCCAGCATTTT
NA,TRBD2,TRBV5-8,TRBJ2-3,CASSLGTSGVTDTQYF,TGTGCCAGCAGCTTGGGGACTAGCGGGGTCACAGATACGCAGTATTTT
NA,NA,TRBV6-5,TRBJ1-1,CASSYSPGENTEAFF,TGTGCCAGCAGTTATTCTCCAGGTGAGAACACTGAAGCTTTCTTT
once,TRBD1,TRBV7-2,TRBJ1-1,CASSLMTGAVGTEAFF,TGTGCCAGCAGCTTAATGACAGGGGCGGTTGGCACTGAAGCTTTCTTT
NA,TRBD1,TRBV5-6,TRBJ1-4,CASSPEQGTEKLFF,TGTGCCAGCAGCCCAGAACAGGGGACGGAAAAACTGTTTTTT
once,NA,TRBV7-6,TRBJ1-3,CASSLAGLLSGNTIYF,TGTGCCAGCAGCTTAGCTGGGCTCCTCTCTGGAAACACCATATATTTT
NA,NA,TRBV25-1,TRBJ1-1,CASSESLTADEAFF,TGTGCCAGCAGTGAGTCCCTCACAGCGGATGAAGCTTTCTTT
NA,TRBD1,TRBV2,TRBJ1-1,CASSRTGAEAFF,TGTGCCAGCAGTCGGACAGGGGCCGAAGCTTTCTTT
NA,TRBD1,TRBV19,TRBJ1-4,CASTGTDDEKLFF,TGTGCCAGTACTGGGACAGACGATGAAAAACTGTTTTTT
NA,NA,TRBV7-2,TRBJ2-3,CASSLAQGGGTADTQYF,TGTGCCAGCAGCTTAGCTCAGGGGGGCGGGACCGCAGATACGCAGTATTTT
NA,NA,TRBV6-5,TRBJ1-3,CASSYSNSGNTIYF,TGTGCCAGCAGTTACTCTAACTCTGGAAACACCATATATTTT
NA,NA,TRBV19,TRBJ2-1,CASSILRLSDYNEQFF,TGTGCCAGTAGTATCCTCCGGTTAAGCGACTACAATGAGCAGTTCTTC
NA,TRBD2,TRBV19,TRBJ2-3,CASGLASDTQYF,TGTGCCAGTGGACTAGCGTCAGATACGCAGTATTTT
NA,NA,TRBV4-2,TRBJ1-1,CASSQDTVNTEAFF,TGTGCCAGCAGCCAAGATACAGTGAACACTGAAGCTTTCTTT
NA,NA,TRBV7-6,TRBJ2-2,CASSLFSTGELFF,TGTGCCAGCAGCTTATTCTCCACCGGGGAGCTGTTTTTT
NA,NA,TRBV4-2,TRBJ2-2,CASSQVPWEVGESGELFF,TGTGCCAGCAGCCAAGTTCCCTGGGAGGTCGGGGAATCCGGGGAGCTGTTTTTT
NA,NA,TRBV10-3,TRBJ2-3,CAISVDTNTQYF,TGTGCCATCAGTGTAGACACCAATACGCAGTATTTT
once,NA,TRBV28,TRBJ1-1,CASTTANTEAFF,TGTGCCAGCACAACAGCCAACACTGAAGCTTTCTTT
NA,NA,TRBV28,TRBJ1-4,CASSSRWGATNEKLFF,TGTGCCAGCAGTTCCCGTTGGGGGGCAACTAATGAAAAACTGTTTTTT
few,NA,TRBV7-4,TRBJ2-7,CASSRGETVLSYEQYF,TGTGCCAGCAGCCGAGGAGAGACAGTCCTTTCCTACGAGCAGTACTTC
NA,TRBD1,TRBV7-2,TRBJ2-7,CASSGGQGARYEQYF,TGTGCCAGCAGCGGAGGACAGGGGGCACGGTACGAGCAGTACTTC
once,NA,TRBV18,TRBJ1-1,CASSPTANLNTEAFF,TGTGCCAGCTCCCCAACCGCCAACTTGAACACTGAAGCTTTCTTT
NA,NA,TRBV7-3,TRBJ2-1,CASSLISDNEQFF,TGTGCCAGCAGCTTAATTTCGGACAATGAGCAGTTCTTC
NA,NA,TRBV4-2,TRBJ1-6,CASSQDWRQHNSPLHF,TGTGCCAGCAGCCAAGATTGGCGGCAGCATAATTCACCCCTCCACTTT
NA,NA,TRBV4-2,TRBJ1-1,CASSQGGVGAFF,TGTGCCAGCAGCCAAGGGGGGGTAGGAGCTTTCTTT
NA,NA,TRBV7-9,TRBJ2-1,CASRLSYREQFF,TGTGCCAGCAGGTTATCTTATCGTGAGCAGTTCTTC
NA,TRBD1,TRBV19,TRBJ1-3,CASRDRALDSGNTIYF,TGTGCCAGTAGGGACAGGGCGTTGGACTCTGGAAACACCATATATTTT
NA,NA,TRBV9,TRBJ2-3,CASSVTSGGADTQYF,TGTGCCAGCAGCGTCACTAGTGGCGGGGCAGATACGCAGTATTTT
NA,NA,TRBV2,TRBJ2-5,CASRLRQAQETQYF,TGTGCCAGCAGGCTAAGACAGGCACAAGAGACCCAGTACTTC
NA,TRBD2,TRBV29-1,TRBJ2-5,CSVLTSGGETQYF,TGCAGCGTCCTGACTAGCGGGGGAGAGACCCAGTACTTC
NA,TRBD2,TRBV6-5,TRBJ2-3,CASITSGGTDTQYF,TGTGCCAGCATCACTAGCGGGGGTACAGATACGCAGTATTTT
NA,NA,TRBV28,TRBJ1-1,CASSFGTEAFF,TGTGCCAGCAGTTTCGGCACTGAAGCTTTCTTT
NA,NA,TRBV7-2,TRBJ1-1,CASSRDTRREAFF,TGTGCCAGCAGCCGGGACACGCGGCGTGAAGCTTTCTTT
NA,NA,TRBV11-2,TRBJ2-7,CASRATTTGNTSYEQYF,TGTGCCAGCAGGGCTACGACCACAGGGAATACCTCCTACGAGCAGTACTTC
NA,NA,TRBV27,TRBJ2-6,CAAAGQGANVLTF,TGTGCCGCCGCCGGACAGGGGGCCAACGTCCTGACTTTC
NA,TRBD2,TRBV19,TRBJ2-2,CASSMLAGTAGELFF,TGTGCCAGTAGTATGCTAGCGGGAACGGCCGGGGAGCTGTTTTTT
once,NA,TRBV3-1/TRBV3-2,TRBJ1-2,CASSQGAVMTPTNYGYTF,TGTGCCAGCAGCCAAGGGGCCGTGATGACACCCACTAACTATGGCTACACCTTC
NA,TRBD2,TRBV4-3,TRBJ2-1,CASSLQYWTSGDNEQFF,TGCGCCAGCAGCCTACAATACTGGACTAGCGGGGACAATGAGCAGTTCTTC
NA,NA,TRBV3-1/TRBV3-2,TRBJ1-1,CASSQDRIPYTEAFF,TGTGCCAGCAGCCAAGACAGGATACCTTACACTGAAGCTTTCTTT
NA,NA,TRBV12-3/TRBV12-4,TRBJ2-1,CASSFNNEQFF,TGTGCCAGCAGTTTCAACAATGAGCAGTTCTTC
NA,TRBD1,TRBV5-1,TRBJ1-2,CASSLTQGAYGYTF,TGCGCCAGCAGCTTAACACAGGGGGCCTATGGCTACACCTTC
NA,NA,TRBV15,TRBJ2-5,CATSRGRQGETQYF,TGTGCCACCAGCAGAGGGAGGCAGGGGGAGACCCAGTACTTC
NA,NA,TRBV30,TRBJ2-3,CAGTQRTRAPDTQYF,TGTGCCGGGACCCAGCGGACCCGGGCCCCAGATACGCAGTATTTT
NA,NA,TRBV9,TRBJ2-2,CASSAQGSAGELFF,TGTGCCAGCAGTGCCCAGGGGAGCGCCGGGGAGCTGTTTTTT
NA,NA,TRBV9,TRBJ1-1,CASSASGQANTEAFF,TGTGCCAGCAGCGCGAGCGGGCAGGCGAACACTGAAGCTTTCTTT
once,NA,TRBV15,TRBJ1-1,CATCQDSINTEAFF,TGTGCCACCTGCCAGGACAGCATAAACACTGAAGCTTTCTTT
once,NA,TRBV5-1,TRBJ2-1,CASSPRGGQNNEQFF,TGCGCCAGCAGTCCGAGGGGGGGCCAAAACAATGAGCAGTTCTTC
NA,TRBD1,TRBV2,TRBJ1-4,CASTPDRGRLGEKLFF,TGTGCCAGCACCCCCGACAGGGGGCGCTTAGGCGAAAAACTGTTTTTT
NA,TRBD1,TRBV6-6,TRBJ2-5,CASSYPGRTGQETQYF,TGTGCCAGCAGTTACCCGGGAAGGACAGGGCAAGAGACCCAGTACTTC
once,TRBD1,TRBV18,TRBJ2-1,CASSPDTGTGNNEQFF,TGTGCCAGCTCACCAGACACCGGGACAGGGAACAATGAGCAGTTCTTC
NA,TRBD2,TRBV5-4,TRBJ2-2,CASSTLAGAPGGELFF,TGTGCCAGCAGCACCCTAGCGGGAGCGCCGGGCGGGGAGCTGTTTTTT
NA,NA,TRBV28,TRBJ2-5,CASSSPQTAQETQYF,TGTGCCAGCAGTTCCCCTCAGACAGCCCAAGAGACCCAGTACTTC
NA,NA,TRBV29-1,TRBJ1-2,CSVEPGYYGYTF,TGCAGCGTTGAGCCAGGGTACTATGGCTACACCTTC
once,NA,TRBV27,TRBJ2-7,CASSFSAGSPYEQYF,TGTGCCAGCAGTTTTTCCGCAGGTTCTCCCTACGAGCAGTACTTC
NA,NA,TRBV15,TRBJ2-2,CATSIRLPGELFF,TGTGCCACCAGCATTCGGTTGCCCGGGGAGCTGTTTTTT
few,NA,TRBV30,TRBJ1-1,CAWKGDRGTEAFF,TGTGCCTGGAAGGGGGATCGAGGCACTGAAGCTTTCTTT
NA,NA,TRBV14,TRBJ2-7,CASSQSGGSSYEQYF,TGTGCCAGCAGCCAATCAGGGGGGTCGTCCTACGAGCAGTACTTC
NA,NA,TRBV5-1,TRBJ2-1,CASSLVVSSYNEQFF,TGCGCCAGCAGCTTGGTGGTTAGCTCCTACAATGAGCAGTTCTTC
NA,NA,TRBV24-1,TRBJ1-2,CATSDYLYNYGYTF,TGTGCCACCAGTGATTATCTCTATAACTATGGCTACACCTTC
few,NA,TRBV28,TRBJ1-4,CASNRSVGKLFF,TGTGCCAGCAACAGGTCGGTCGGAAAACTGTTTTTT